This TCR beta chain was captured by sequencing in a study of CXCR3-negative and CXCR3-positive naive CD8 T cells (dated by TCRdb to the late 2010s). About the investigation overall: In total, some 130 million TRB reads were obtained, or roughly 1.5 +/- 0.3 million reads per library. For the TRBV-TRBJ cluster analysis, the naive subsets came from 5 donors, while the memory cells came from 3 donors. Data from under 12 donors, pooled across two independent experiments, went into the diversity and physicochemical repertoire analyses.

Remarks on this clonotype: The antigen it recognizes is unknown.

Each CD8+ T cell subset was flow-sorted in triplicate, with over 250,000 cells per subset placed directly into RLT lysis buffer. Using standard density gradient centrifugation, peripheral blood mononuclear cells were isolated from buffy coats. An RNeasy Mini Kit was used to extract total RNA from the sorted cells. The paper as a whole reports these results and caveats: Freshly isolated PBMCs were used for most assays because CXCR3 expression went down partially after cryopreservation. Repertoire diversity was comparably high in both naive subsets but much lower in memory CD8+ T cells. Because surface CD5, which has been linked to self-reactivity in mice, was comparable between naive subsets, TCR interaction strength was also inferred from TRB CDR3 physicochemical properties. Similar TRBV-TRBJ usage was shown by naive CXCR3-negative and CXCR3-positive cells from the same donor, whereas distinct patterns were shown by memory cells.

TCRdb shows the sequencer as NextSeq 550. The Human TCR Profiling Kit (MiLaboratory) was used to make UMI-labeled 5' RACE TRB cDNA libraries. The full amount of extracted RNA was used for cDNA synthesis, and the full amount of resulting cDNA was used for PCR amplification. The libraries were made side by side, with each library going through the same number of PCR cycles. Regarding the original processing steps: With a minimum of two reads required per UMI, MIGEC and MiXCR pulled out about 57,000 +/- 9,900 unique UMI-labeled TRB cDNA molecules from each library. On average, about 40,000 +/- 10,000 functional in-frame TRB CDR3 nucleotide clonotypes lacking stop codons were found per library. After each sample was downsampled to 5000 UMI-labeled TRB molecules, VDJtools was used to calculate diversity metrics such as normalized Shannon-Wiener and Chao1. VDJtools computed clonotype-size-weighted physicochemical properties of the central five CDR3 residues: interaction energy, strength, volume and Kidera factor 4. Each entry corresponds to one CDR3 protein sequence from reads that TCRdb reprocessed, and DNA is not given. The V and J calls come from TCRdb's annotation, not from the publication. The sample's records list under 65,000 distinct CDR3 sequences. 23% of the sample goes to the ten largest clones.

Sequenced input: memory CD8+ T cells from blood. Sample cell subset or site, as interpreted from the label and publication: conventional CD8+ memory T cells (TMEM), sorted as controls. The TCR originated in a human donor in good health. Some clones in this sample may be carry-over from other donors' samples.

The CDR3: CASSLVVGAGGRQGIQYF. This receptor chain uses TRBV7-2 and TRBJ2-4; TCRdb gives TRBD2 as the D gene, but with no DNA this cannot be confirmed. Based on the germline V gene, the CDR1 and CDR2 sequences are SGHTA and FQGNSA. Counted from cysteine to phenylalanine, this CDR3 has 18 amino acids. No DNA is listed.